This TCR beta chain emerged from a study of blood T cells in healthy people across ages. A second PCR of about 6 to 12 cycles used a sample-barcoded 5' primer and a J-beta primer mix. Each cDNA molecule was tagged by a template-switch adaptor that had 12 random nucleotides. CDR3-containing paired-end reads numbering at least 2.5 million came from each sample. One entry per CDR3 protein results from TCRdb running MiXCR on the 5' RACE reads. The table has under 2,000,000 distinct CDR3 sequences, around 50% seen once. Study results and caveats: The authors considered diversity estimates from one million T cells to be underestimates.

Trimming took off 5 bases at V and 5 bases at J, with 3 bases between the two ends. The CDR3 totals 10 residues. Each donor gave approximately 9.7 milliliters of peripheral blood. This clonotype was counted ten times or more. Its antigen is as yet unknown. The source material was blood. This clonotype was obtained from a woman in her thirties or forties in good health. This chain uses TRBV12-3 or TRBV12-4 with TRBJ2-5, with unresolved D. CDR3 bases: TGTGCCAGCAGTCGGGAGACCCAGTACTTC. Translated, it gives CASSRETQYF.